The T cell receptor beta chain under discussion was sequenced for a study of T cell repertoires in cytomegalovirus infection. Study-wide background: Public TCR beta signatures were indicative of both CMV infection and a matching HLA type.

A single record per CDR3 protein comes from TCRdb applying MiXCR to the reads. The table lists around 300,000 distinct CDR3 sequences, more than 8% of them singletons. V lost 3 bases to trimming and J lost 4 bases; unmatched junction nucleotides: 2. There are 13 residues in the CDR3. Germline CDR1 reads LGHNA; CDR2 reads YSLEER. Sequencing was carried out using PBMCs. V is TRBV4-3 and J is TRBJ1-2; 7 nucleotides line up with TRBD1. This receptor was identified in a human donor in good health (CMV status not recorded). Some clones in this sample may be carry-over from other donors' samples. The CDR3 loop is CASSQGQLYGYTF. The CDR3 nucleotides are TGCGCCAGCAGCCAGGGACAGCTCTATGGCTACACCTTC.